This T cell receptor (beta chain) originates from a study of blood T cell repertoires in COVID-19. The assay was immunoSEQ multiplex PCR, and TCRdb's table has in-frame clones only and misses some. The repertoire includes around 250,000 clones, around four fifths of them detected once, and about 5% sits in the top ten. This CDR3 has 15 amino acids. V was trimmed by 1 base and J by 3 bases, leaving 9 bases between them. Germline V gene sequence: CDR1 SEHNR, CDR2 FQNEAQ (reference sequence). The V and J genes are TRBV7-9 and TRBJ1-4; no clear D. The sequenced sample was peripheral blood. The TCR sequence derives from a man in his 60s who had recovered from COVID-19. In DNA, the CDR3 is TGTGCCAGCAGCTTAGGGGCCGCCCCTAATGAAAAACTGTTTTTT. Its protein is CASSLGAAPNEKLFF.